A selection of T cell receptor beta chains follows, all from one sample in a study of blood T cell repertoires in COVID-19. Here immunoSEQ multiplex PCR was the method, and the copy in TCRdb shows in-frame clones only, minus some. The repertoire holds over 150,000 clones, with approximately 86% as singletons. The sequenced material came from peripheral blood. The source of these receptors is a man aged 60-69 years with COVID-19, enrolled during active disease. Each CDR3 is given with its conserved first and last residue. D genes are given only for firm matches. The size field is filled for only some rows; it gives once, few, many or a size class.

abundance	d_gene	j_gene	v_gene	CDR3aa	CDR3nt
NA	TRBD2	TRBJ2-3	TRBV25-1	CASKGLTQYF	TGTGCCAGCAAGGGACTAACGCAGTATTTT
NA	NA	TRBJ1-1	TRBV3-1/TRBV3-2	CASSQESGNTEAFF	TGTGCCAGCAGCCAAGAGTCGGGGAACACTGAAGCTTTCTTT
once	NA	TRBJ1-1	TRBV27	CASSPSGGMNTEAFF	TGTGCCAGCAGTCCCTCGGGAGGGATGAACACTGAAGCTTTCTTT
NA	NA	TRBJ1-6	TRBV28	CAWGGGSSYNSPLHF	TGTGCTTGGGGAGGGGGAAGCTCCTATAATTCACCCCTCCACTTT
NA	TRBD1	TRBJ1-2	TRBV5-1	CASSLGQGNYGYTF	TGCGCCAGCAGCCTGGGACAGGGTAACTATGGCTACACCTTC
NA	TRBD1	TRBJ2-3	TRBV7-3	CASSSTGADTQYF	TGTGCCAGCAGCTCCACAGGGGCAGATACGCAGTATTTT
NA	NA	TRBJ2-5	TRBV11-3	CASSLGGGNGKTQYF	TGTGCCAGCAGCTTAGGAGGGGGAAATGGAAAGACCCAGTACTTC
NA	NA	TRBJ2-1	TRBV5-1	CASSLKGDSYNEQFF	TGCGCCAGCAGCTTGAAGGGGGACTCCTACAATGAGCAGTTCTTC
NA	NA	TRBJ1-5	TRBV30	CAWSADFAERQPQHF	TGTGCCTGGAGTGCGGACTTTGCCGAGCGGCAGCCCCAGCATTTT
NA	NA	TRBJ1-5	TRBV2	CASRQVQGPQHF	TGTGCCAGCAGACAAGTACAGGGGCCCCAGCATTTT
once	NA	TRBJ2-1	TRBV4-3	CASSQEEQTSGRNEQFF	TGCGCCAGCAGCCAGGAAGAACAGACATCCGGAAGGAATGAGCAGTTCTTC
many	NA	TRBJ1-1	TRBV7-9	CASSVLYGESTEAFF	TGTGCCAGCAGCGTTTTGTACGGGGAATCCACTGAAGCTTTCTTT
NA	NA	TRBJ1-4	TRBV6-5	CASSYTSAGRREKLFF	TGTGCCAGCAGTTACACCTCGGCAGGTCGTCGCGAAAAACTGTTTTTT
NA	TRBD1	TRBJ1-1	TRBV29-1	CSIKGQGGTEAFF	TGCAGCATAAAGGGACAGGGCGGCACTGAAGCTTTCTTT
NA	NA	TRBJ2-1	TRBV12-2	CASRLPIAGENWVRKRNEQFF	TGTGCAAGTCGCCTCCCGATAGCGGGAGAAAATTGGGTTAGAAAGAGAAATGAGCAGTTCTTC
NA	TRBD1	TRBJ1-2	TRBV7-9	CASSLGGGLNYGYTF	TGTGCCAGCAGCTTAGGAGGGGGCTTGAACTATGGCTACACCTTC
few	NA	TRBJ2-2	TRBV7-3	CASSLQRAANTGELFF	TGTGCCAGCAGCCTACAGCGGGCAGCGAACACCGGGGAGCTGTTTTTT
NA	NA	TRBJ2-7	TRBV28	CASSLGGPYEQYF	TGTGCCAGCAGTTTGGGGGGTCCCTACGAGCAGTACTTC
NA	TRBD2	TRBJ2-3	TRBV19	CASTRGGAFTDTQYF	TGTGCCAGCACTCGGGGAGGGGCCTTCACAGATACGCAGTATTTT
NA	NA	TRBJ2-4	TRBV6-2/TRBV6-3	CASSYALLRDIQYF	TGTGCCAGCAGTTACGCGCTCCTGAGGGACATTCAGTACTTC
NA	NA	TRBJ1-3	TRBV7-2	CASSLWGGSGNTIYF	TGTGCCAGCAGCCTTTGGGGGGGCTCTGGAAACACCATATATTTT
few	NA	TRBJ1-6	TRBV7-9	CASSLTSGLNSPLHF	TGTGCCAGCAGCTTAACATCAGGGCTAAATTCACCCCTCCACTTT
NA	NA	TRBJ2-2	TRBV19	CASSTGTGIPGELFF	TGTGCCAGTAGCACCGGAACAGGGATTCCCGGGGAGCTGTTTTTT
NA	NA	TRBJ2-3	TRBV27	CASSRSADTQYF	TGTGCCAGCAGCCGGTCCGCAGATACGCAGTATTTT
NA	NA	TRBJ1-4	TRBV25-1	CASSDGGAGEKLFF	TGTGCCAGCAGTGATGGGGGCGCCGGGGAAAAACTGTTTTTT
few	NA	TRBJ1-1	TRBV7-9	CASSLQGKMNTEAFF	TGTGCCAGCAGCCTCCAGGGGAAAATGAACACTGAAGCTTTCTTT
NA	NA	TRBJ2-1	TRBV5-1	CASSLGGTGWLESYNEQFF	TGCGCCAGCAGCTTGGGGGGAACAGGGTGGTTAGAATCCTACAATGAGCAGTTCTTC
NA	NA	TRBJ1-6	TRBV6-5	CASSYSKRSGSPLHF	TGTGCCAGCAGTTACTCGAAAAGGAGCGGTTCACCCCTCCACTTT
NA	NA	TRBJ2-1	TRBV7-3	CASSFGRGSYNEQFF	TGTGCCAGCAGCTTCGGGCGGGGCTCCTACAATGAGCAGTTCTTC
NA	TRBD1	TRBJ1-5	TRBV19	CASSTPATGDGPPQHF	TGTGCCAGTAGTACCCCGGCGACAGGGGACGGGCCGCCCCAGCATTTT
NA	TRBD2	TRBJ2-7	TRBV7-2	CASSLGGFYEQYF	TGTGCCAGCAGCTTGGGGGGGTTCTACGAGCAGTACTTC
once	TRBD1	TRBJ2-7	TRBV9	CASSAGQGRTYEQYF	TGTGCCAGCAGCGCGGGACAGGGGCGGACCTACGAGCAGTACTTC
NA	NA	TRBJ2-3	TRBV19	CASSPPRRGVTDTQYF	TGTGCCAGTAGTCCACCCCGCAGGGGGGTAACAGATACGCAGTATTTT
NA	TRBD2	TRBJ2-4	TRBV3-1/TRBV3-2	CASSPREGRLAKNIQYF	TGTGCCAGCAGCCCGCGGGAGGGCCGATTAGCCAAAAACATTCAGTACTTC
NA	NA	TRBJ1-3	TRBV4-3	CASSQHRDTNSGNTIYF	TGCGCCAGCAGCCAGCATAGGGACACCAACTCTGGAAACACCATATATTTT
NA	NA	TRBJ1-1	TRBV4-2	CASSRTGSTEAFF	TGTGCCAGCAGCCGAACAGGGAGCACTGAAGCTTTCTTT
once	TRBD2	TRBJ2-1	TRBV28	CASSRSSGGVNEQFF	TGTGCCAGCAGTCGCTCTAGCGGGGGGGTCAATGAGCAGTTCTTC
NA	TRBD2	TRBJ2-1	TRBV7-2	CASRLAMPNEQFF	TGTGCCAGTCGACTAGCGATGCCCAATGAGCAGTTCTTC
NA	TRBD1	TRBJ2-7	TRBV6-2/TRBV6-3	CASSHYLGQAYEQYF	TGTGCCAGCAGTCACTACCTGGGACAGGCCTACGAGCAGTACTTC
NA	NA	TRBJ2-7	TRBV5-4	CASSRATGNAGEQYF	TGTGCCAGCAGCCGCGCCACAGGGAATGCCGGCGAGCAGTACTTC
NA	TRBD2	TRBJ2-1	TRBV30	CAWGGLAGKYNEQFF	TGTGCCTGGGGCGGGCTAGCGGGGAAGTACAATGAGCAGTTCTTC
once	TRBD1	TRBJ1-4	TRBV28	CASSSPGQGNEKLFF	TGTGCCAGCAGTTCCCCGGGACAGGGAAATGAAAAACTGTTTTTT
once	NA	TRBJ1-4	TRBV10-3	CATRGAVYQEKLFF	TGTGCCACCCGGGGGGCGGTTTATCAGGAAAAACTGTTTTTT
NA	NA	TRBJ1-3	TRBV6-6	CASSLKEVSGNTIYF	TGTGCCAGCAGTCTCAAAGAGGTCTCTGGAAACACCATATATTTT
once	NA	TRBJ2-2	TRBV3-1/TRBV3-2	CASSPRGGSGELFF	TGTGCCAGCAGCCCCCGAGGGGGTTCCGGGGAGCTGTTTTTT